Below are 3 T cell receptor beta chains sequenced from a single sample in a study of blood T cell repertoires in COVID-19. The table came from immunoSEQ multiplex PCR; TCRdb's copy has only in-frame clones and leaves some out. This table holds approximately 170,000 clones, around 85% found once. The sample was peripheral blood. These TCRs come from a man aged 55 to 70 with active or convalescent COVID-19.

The chain joins TRBV4-2 to TRBJ1-4, with no clear D. Trimming left V 4 bases short and J 0 bases short, with 15 bases between. Per the germline V gene, CDR1 is LGHNA and CDR2 is YNFKEQ. The CDR3 runs 17 residues. The CDR3 sequence is CASSPQFPPPTNEKLFF. DNA for the CDR3: TGTGCCAGCAGCCCACAGTTCCCACCTCCAACTAATGAAAAACTGTTTTTT.

J is TRBJ2-1 and V is TRBV28; no definite D call. From germline, CDR1 is MDHEN and CDR2 SYDVKM. Trimming shortened V by 3 bases and J by 1 base, and 10 bases separated the two germline ends. The CDR3 runs 15 residues. This CDR3 is CASSLVESSYNEQFF. DNA of the CDR3: TGTGCCAGCAGTTTGGTAGAATCGTCCTACAATGAGCAGTTCTTC.

The chain is built from TRBV2 and TRBJ1-5; tentative D call: TRBD1 (5 bases). The CDR3 is made up of 13 amino acids. CDR1 and CDR2 from the germline V gene are SNHLY and FYNNEI. V was shortened by 6 bases and J by 6 bases, with 12 bases between the two germline ends. This CDR3 is CASRGEVGQPQHF. CDR3 coding DNA: TGTGCCAGCAGAGGGGAGGTCGGTCAGCCCCAGCATTTT.